This T cell receptor beta chain was sequenced during a study of cytomegalovirus exposure and HLA in healthy donors. General study results and limits: Later analysis identified a missense DCLRE1C variant that was linked to TCR beta V- and J-gene trimming. Near-uniform donor sequencing depth was presumed by presence/absence analyses.

In regard to this clone: Its antigen is as yet unknown.

The PCR used 60 Vbeta and 13 Jbeta primers. The data were produced by immunoSEQ multiplex PCR, yet TCRdb's version contains in-frame clones alone and is incomplete. The sample has roughly 100,000 clones, more than 60% seen once; the top ten hold 5% to 7%. Sequencing was done on a sample of PBMCs. The origin of this receptor is a woman aged 50 to 60 in good health and CMV-seropositive.

CDR3: CAWSYGPRQGNEKLFF. The CDR3 DNA reads TGTGCCTGGAGTTATGGCCCCCGGCAGGGTAATGAAAAACTGTTTTTT. The genes are TRBV30 and TRBJ1-4, with D perhaps matching TRBD1 (5 bases). The CDR3 runs to 16 residues. V lost 2 bases and J 4 bases, leaving 17 bases between the germline ends. Germline assignment: CDR1 GTSNPN and CDR2 SVGIG (reference sequence).